Included here is one TCR beta chain sequence, with context. The source of the sample is a study of blood T cell repertoires in COVID-19. Looking at the study overall: Some COVID-19 samples were acute and others convalescent; all came from the United States, Italy and Spain. The analysed material was cDNA or gDNA that came from T cells, B-cell-depleted T cells, or PBMCs.

As handled by the study authors: How many nucleated cells were present was estimated from reference gene primer amplification. Only in-frame clones appear in the TCRdb table, and some are missing; sequencing was by immunoSEQ multiplex PCR. The V and J calls and the clone size are those of that table, but D and trimming were determined from the DNA. Counted here are about 150,000 clones, 84% occurring once; the ten biggest clones make up about 7%. CDR1 is SGDLS and CDR2 is YYNGEE in the germline V gene. The CDR3 runs to 17 residues. The junction had 17 bases not matched to a gene; V was cut back by 6 bases and J by 7 bases.

The sequenced material came from peripheral blood. This receptor was taken from a woman aged 45-59 years in a cohort sampled during active or convalescent COVID-19. The V and J genes are TRBV9 and TRBJ2-3; 10 bases map to TRBD2. The CDR3 sequence: CASTPIAHSGGCYTQYF. CDR3 coding DNA: TGTGCCAGCACTCCGATAGCACATAGCGGGGGGTGCTATACGCAGTATTTT.